The rows below give T cell receptor beta chains drawn from one sample of a study of OX40 agonist ivuxolimab in advanced cancers. Clones were sequenced by immunoSEQ multiplex PCR, and TCRdb holds only the in-frame ones, with some missing. In the table there are 52,000 or so clones, nearly 90% of which are singletons. Here the sequenced sample was CD4+ or CD8+ T cells sorted from blood, taken in a trial of the OX40 agonist ivuxolimab. The receptors stem from an adult with an advanced solid tumor such as melanoma, head and neck, liver or kidney cancer. CDR3s include the opening cysteine and the closing phenylalanine or tryptophan. A D gene is named only where the DNA matches it firmly. Clone size is stated in some rows and not others, as once, few, many or a class when expanded.

v_gene	j_gene	abundance	d_gene	CDR3aa	CDR3nt
TRBV5-6	TRBJ2-7	NA	NA	CASSWGRNYEQYF	TGTGCCAGCAGCTGGGGTCGTAACTACGAGCAGTACTTC
TRBV5-5	TRBJ2-1	NA	NA	CASSLGYEWFF	TGTGCCAGCAGCCTAGGATATGAGTGGTTCTTC
TRBV15	TRBJ1-5	once	NA	CATSREPVKDQPQHF	TGTGCCACCAGCAGAGAGCCCGTCAAGGATCAGCCCCAGCATTTT
TRBV7-6	TRBJ2-3	NA	NA	CASSPSLGATDTQYF	TGTGCCAGCAGCCCCTCCTTGGGAGCCACAGATACGCAGTATTTT
TRBV5-5	TRBJ2-5	few	NA	CASSFSGREETQYF	TGTGCCAGCAGCTTCTCAGGGCGGGAAGAGACCCAGTACTTC
TRBV18	TRBJ1-4	few	NA	CASSPIGNEKLFF	TGTGCCAGCTCACCCATTGGTAATGAAAAACTGTTTTTT
TRBV7-7	TRBJ2-3	NA	NA	CASSLGVASTDTQYF	TGTGCCAGCAGCTTAGGTGTAGCTAGCACAGATACGCAGTATTTT
TRBV2	TRBJ2-3	NA	TRBD2	CASNPRLAGARDTQYF	TGTGCCAGCAATCCAAGACTAGCGGGAGCGAGGGATACGCAGTATTTT
TRBV30	TRBJ2-1	NA	NA	CAWSVMRLSSYNEQFF	TGTGCCTGGAGTGTAATGCGCCTTAGCTCCTACAATGAGCAGTTCTTC
TRBV28	TRBJ1-3	NA	NA	CASSLLYRGSGNTIYF	TGTGCCAGCAGTTTATTATACCGGGGCTCTGGAAACACCATATATTTT
TRBV27	TRBJ2-1	NA	TRBD2	CASSGGSFNEQFF	TGTGCCAGCTCGGGCGGGAGTTTCAATGAGCAGTTCTTC
TRBV6-1	TRBJ1-5	medium-sized	NA	CASSESPGLSNQPQHF	TGTGCCAGCAGTGAAAGCCCGGGTTTAAGCAATCAGCCCCAGCATTTT
TRBV11-2	TRBJ1-2	NA	TRBD1	CASSLGVTGGSGYTF	TGTGCCAGCAGCTTAGGGGTGACAGGGGGCTCTGGCTACACCTTC
TRBV19	TRBJ1-1	NA	NA	CASSTYTDGMNTEAFF	TGTGCCAGTAGTACCTATACGGACGGAATGAACACTGAAGCTTTCTTT
TRBV19	TRBJ1-5	NA	NA	CASSIAPDQPQHF	TGTGCCAGTAGTATAGCCCCAGATCAGCCCCAGCATTTT
TRBV2	TRBJ2-7	NA	NA	CAIIFSGNYEQYF	TGTGCCATCATTTTCTCGGGCAACTACGAGCAGTACTTC
TRBV28	TRBJ1-6	NA	NA	CASSHSAPLHF	TGTGCCAGCAGCCACTCCGCACCCCTCCACTTT
TRBV27	TRBJ2-6	NA	NA	CASSSLWDVVSGANVLTF	TGTGCCAGCAGCTCCCTCTGGGACGTCGTCTCTGGGGCCAACGTCCTGACTTTC
TRBV19	TRBJ2-1	NA	NA	CASTGGYNEQFF	TGTGCCAGTACAGGGGGGTACAATGAGCAGTTCTTC
TRBV29-1	TRBJ1-2	NA	NA	CSVLTLHGYTF	TGCAGCGTGCTGACCCTACATGGCTACACCTTC
TRBV7-9	TRBJ1-2	NA	NA	CASSLETGYYGYTF	TGTGCCAGCAGCTTAGAAACAGGATACTATGGCTACACCTTC
TRBV6-5	TRBJ1-2	NA	TRBD1	CASSSTGWNYGYTF	TGTGCCAGCAGTTCGACAGGGTGGAACTATGGCTACACCTTC
TRBV7-9	TRBJ2-7	NA	TRBD1	CASSSPRDRGYEQYF	TGTGCCAGCAGCTCCCCCCGGGACAGGGGTTACGAGCAGTACTTC
TRBV5-6	TRBJ2-7	NA	NA	CASSLTGPAYEQYF	TGTGCCAGCAGCTTAACAGGGCCAGCCTACGAGCAGTACTTC
TRBV6-6	TRBJ1-2	NA	NA	CASSSPSEGSPGYTF	TGTGCCAGCAGTTCCCCCTCTGAGGGATCTCCCGGCTACACCTTC
TRBV19	TRBJ1-5	NA	NA	CASSPTGQPQHF	TGTGCCAGTAGTCCAACAGGCCAGCCCCAGCATTTT
TRBV19	TRBJ1-1	NA	NA	CASRAGEVAEAFF	TGTGCCAGTAGGGCAGGGGAGGTTGCTGAAGCTTTCTTT
TRBV2	TRBJ1-1	NA	NA	CASSDPGWAAFF	TGTGCCAGCAGTGACCCGGGGTGGGCAGCTTTCTTT